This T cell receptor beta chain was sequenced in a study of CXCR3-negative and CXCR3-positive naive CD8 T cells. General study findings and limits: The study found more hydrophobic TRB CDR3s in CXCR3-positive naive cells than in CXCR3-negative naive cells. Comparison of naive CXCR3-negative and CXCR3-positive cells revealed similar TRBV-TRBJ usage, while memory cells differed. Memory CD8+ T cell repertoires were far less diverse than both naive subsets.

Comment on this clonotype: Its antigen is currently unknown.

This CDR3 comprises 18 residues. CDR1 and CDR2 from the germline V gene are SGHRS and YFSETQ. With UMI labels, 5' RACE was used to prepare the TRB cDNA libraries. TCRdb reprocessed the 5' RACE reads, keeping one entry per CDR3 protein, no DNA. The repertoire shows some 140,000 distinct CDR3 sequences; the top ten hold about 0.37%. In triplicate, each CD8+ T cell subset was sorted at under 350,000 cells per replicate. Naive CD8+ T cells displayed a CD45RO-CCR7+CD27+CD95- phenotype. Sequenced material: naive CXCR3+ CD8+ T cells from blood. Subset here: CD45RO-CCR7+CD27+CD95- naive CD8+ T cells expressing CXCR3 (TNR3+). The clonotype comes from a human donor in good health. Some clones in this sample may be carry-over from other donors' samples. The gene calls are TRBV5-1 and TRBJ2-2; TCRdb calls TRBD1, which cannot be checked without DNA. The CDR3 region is CASSLLPVSAGNTGELFF. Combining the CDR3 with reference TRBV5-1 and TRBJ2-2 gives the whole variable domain KAGVTQTPRYLIKTRGQQVTLSCSPISGHRSVSWYQQTPGQGLQFLFEYFSETQRNKGNFPGRFSGRQFSNSRSEMNVSTLELGDSALYLCASSLLPVSAGNTGELFFGEGSRLTVL.